This T cell receptor beta chain is drawn from a study of blood T cell repertoires in COVID-19. Data came from immunoSEQ multiplex PCR; TCRdb stores just in-frame clones and leaves some out. In the table there are more than 300,000 clones, approximately 89% of which are singletons. Germline values: CDR1 MDHEN, CDR2 SYDVKM. V shed 5 bases and J 5 bases; nucleotides not matched to a gene: 5. The CDR3 consists of 13 residues. Sequencing was carried out using peripheral blood. This chain connects TRBV28 to TRBJ2-5; TRBD2 matches at 7 bases. This TCR derives from a woman in her thirties with COVID-19, enrolled during active disease. For the CDR3, the DNA is TGTGCCAGCAGTATGGGGGGGGAGGAGACCCAGTACTTC. This translates into CASSMGGEETQYF. Full variable domain (rest looked up from reference TRBV28 and TRBJ2-5): DVKVTQSSRYLVKRTGEKVFLECVQDMDHENMFWYRQDPGLGLRLIYFSYDVKMKEKGDIPEGYSVSREKKERFSLILESASTNQTSMYLCASSMGGEETQYFGPGTRLLVL.